This T cell receptor beta chain is drawn from a study of blood T cells in healthy people across ages. The authors ran a second PCR of about 6 to 11 cycles using a sample-barcoded 5' primer and a J-beta primer mix. TCRdb reanalysed the 5' RACE reads using MiXCR and keeps one entry per CDR3 protein. The sample has about 760,000 distinct CDR3 sequences, about 25% seen once; the top ten hold 9.4%. This clonotype was observed a few times. With 5 bases clipped from V and 4 bases from J, the junction kept 3 bases outside the gene matches. Germline V gene lookup returns CDR1 DFQATT and CDR2 SNEGSKA (reference sequence). The length of the CDR3 is 12 residues. The same sample was also used in a study of T cells of mothers and their children.

This rearrangement joins TRBV20-1 to TRBJ2-5; 8 nucleotides align to TRBD1. The source of this sequence is a boy younger than 18 in good health. Material: blood. CDR3 sequence: CSAYQGAETQYF. The CDR3 nucleotides are TGCAGTGCTTATCAGGGGGCAGAGACCCAGTACTTC.